This is a list of T cell receptor beta chains from one sample in a study of blood T cell repertoires in COVID-19. Assay used: immunoSEQ multiplex PCR; TCRdb lists only in-frame clones, some missing. The repertoire has 90,000 to 120,000 clones, around 88% of them found once; the top ten carry about 6.8%. Material: peripheral blood. These receptors all stem from a man aged 45-65 years with active or convalescent COVID-19. Each CDR3 is given with its conserved first and last residue. D genes are given only for firm matches. Clone size is shown for a subset of rows, as once, few, many or a class of expanded clone.

>.|TRBJ1-6|.|TRBV9
CASSLTGDNSPLHF
TGTGCCAGCAGCCTAACGGGGGATAATTCACCCCTCCACTTT
>.|TRBJ2-3|.|TRBV21-1
CASLTKGYTQYF
TGTGCCAGTTTAACAAAGGGGTATACGCAGTATTTT
>.|TRBJ1-2|.|TRBV30
CAWSPGGDGYTF
TGTGCCTGGAGCCCTGGGGGGGATGGCTACACCTTC
>.|TRBJ1-6|.|TRBV30
CAWSGGRENSPLHF
TGTGCCTGGAGTGGAGGGCGGGAAAATTCACCCCTCCACTTT
>.|TRBJ2-1|TRBD2|TRBV7-9
CASSLTSGSDEQFF
TGTGCCAGCAGCTTAACTAGCGGGAGTGATGAGCAGTTCTTC
>.|TRBJ2-3|.|TRBV5-1
CASSLDSDIPDTQYF
TGCGCCAGCAGCTTGGATAGCGATATCCCAGATACGCAGTATTTT
>few|TRBJ1-5|.|TRBV19
CASTSAGPYNQPQHF
TGTGCCAGTACCTCAGCAGGGCCCTACAATCAGCCCCAGCATTTT
>once|TRBJ2-3|TRBD1|TRBV7-8
CASTMDRVVDTQYF
TGTGCCAGCACCATGGACAGGGTTGTGGATACGCAGTATTTT
>.|TRBJ2-7|TRBD2|TRBV5-1
CASSFEEREGQYF
TGCGCCAGCAGCTTCGAAGAGCGGGAGGGCCAATACTTC
>.|TRBJ1-2|.|TRBV28
CAVANLANYGYTF
TGTGCGGTCGCGAATCTAGCTAACTATGGCTACACCTTC
>.|TRBJ2-1|TRBD1|TRBV7-8
CASSSGQGFSNEQFF
TGTGCCAGCAGCTCGGGACAGGGATTCTCTAATGAGCAGTTCTTC
>.|TRBJ1-1|.|TRBV7-6
CASSLWPLRGMAEAFF
TGTGCCAGCAGCTTATGGCCCCTCCGGGGGATGGCTGAAGCTTTCTTT
>.|TRBJ1-4|.|TRBV23-1
CASSPPGQEVAEKLFF
TGCGCCAGCAGTCCCCCGGGACAAGAGGTGGCTGAAAAACTGTTTTTT
>.|TRBJ1-5|.|TRBV19
CASSRTTINSNQPQHF
TGTGCCAGTAGTCGCACGACAATTAATAGCAATCAGCCCCAGCATTTT
>.|TRBJ1-2|.|TRBV10-3
CAISQRIGQGANYGYTF
TGTGCCATCAGTCAGAGAATTGGACAAGGAGCTAACTATGGCTACACCTTC
>once|TRBJ2-6|TRBD1|TRBV19
CASSTPGQGAGGANVLTF
TGTGCCAGTAGTACCCCGGGACAGGGGGCTGGAGGGGCCAACGTCCTGACTTTC
>.|TRBJ2-7|.|TRBV7-2
CASTGQLVGEQYF
TGTGCCAGCACTGGGCAACTGGTCGGCGAGCAGTACTTC
>.|TRBJ1-4|TRBD1|TRBV4-1
CASSQEGRTGGPSTNEKLFF
TGCGCCAGCAGCCAAGAAGGGCGGACAGGGGGACCTTCAACTAATGAAAAACTGTTTTTT